This passage covers 6 T cell receptor beta chains from one sample sequenced in a study of shared T cell receptors in the human thymus. Sequencing used immunoSEQ multiplex PCR; TCRdb keeps in-frame clones, though not all of them. This table has hundreds of thousands of clones, approximately 89% appearing once. These same records also appear under a second study, on human thymus T cells.

The sample was thymocytes. These receptors were taken from a boy in the first two years of life with a congenital heart defect.

V usage is TRBV7-9 and J usage is TRBJ2-7; D remains ambiguous. Per the germline V gene, CDR1 is SEHNR and CDR2 is FQNEAQ (reference sequence). The V and J ends lost 2 bases and 2 bases respectively, with 19 bases between them. CDR3 length: 17 amino acids. The CDR3 reads CASSLWANQLGTYEQYF. CDR3 in DNA: TGTGCCAGCAGCTTATGGGCAAACCAACTGGGCACCTACGAGCAGTACTTC.

The genes are TRBV11-3 and TRBJ2-7; 8 nucleotides match TRBD1. Germline assignment: CDR1 SGHNT and CDR2 YENEEA. The J segment lost 3 bases and the V segment lost 6 bases, leaving 13 bases of the junction unmatched. This CDR3 has 16 residues. CDR3 in amino acids: CASSNSLKGQVYEQYF. In nucleotides, the CDR3 is TGTGCCAGCAGTAATTCGCTTAAGGGACAGGTCTACGAGCAGTACTTC.

The chain recombines TRBV6-6 with TRBJ1-2, with 7 bases that match TRBD1. V gave up 1 base and J gave up 3 bases; unmatched junction bases: 2. Germline CDR1 MNHNY, CDR2 SVGAGI (reference sequence). The CDR3 sequence is 14 residues long. The CDR3 sequence: CASSYWDRYYGYTF. CDR3 coding DNA: TGTGCCAGCAGTTACTGGGACAGATACTATGGCTACACCTTC.

The chain combines TRBV2 with TRBJ1-5; 7 positions agree with TRBD1. Trimming took 6 bases from V and 0 from J; bases not matched to a gene: 5. The CDR3 has 15 residues. Germline CDR1 is SNHLY and CDR2 is FYNNEI. The CDR3 reads CASSRDRDSNQPQHF. The CDR3 nucleotides are TGTGCCAGCAGCCGCGACAGGGATAGCAATCAGCCCCAGCATTTT.

The V call is TRBV30, the J call TRBJ2-5; the D is unclear. The V gene lost 1 base and the J gene lost 10 bases, with 13 bases spanning the gap. The germline V gene encodes CDR1 GTSNPN and CDR2 SVGIG (reference sequence). CDR3 size: 12 residues. CDR3 sequence: CAWSGQAQNQYF. The CDR3 DNA reads TGTGCCTGGAGTGGTCAGGCCCAGAACCAGTACTTC.

This clone was counted a single time. The genes are TRBV27 and TRBJ2-7; D is possibly TRBD2 (6 bases). This CDR3 is built from 14 residues. Looked up from germline, CDR1 is MNHEY and CDR2 is SMNVEV (reference sequence). V was trimmed by 2 bases and J by 0 bases, leaving 8 bases between them. CDR3 protein: CASSLAGYSYEQYF. In nucleotides, the CDR3 is TGTGCCAGCAGTTTAGCGGGGTACTCCTACGAGCAGTACTTC.